These T cell receptor beta chains were read from a single sample in a study of cytomegalovirus exposure and HLA in healthy donors. TCRdb's table, derived via immunoSEQ multiplex PCR, lists solely in-frame clones and lacks some. The sample holds roughly 120,000 clones. The specimen sequenced was PBMCs. The receptors stem from a man aged 25-45 years in good health and CMV-seronegative. Each CDR3 is given with its conserved first and last residue. Each record gives: V gene, D gene, J gene, CDR3 protein, CDR3 DNA. A D gene is named only where the DNA matches it firmly.

v_call: TRBV7-2; d_call: TRBD1; j_call: TRBJ2-3; cdr3_aa: CASSATGGSTDTQYF; cdr3_nt: TGTGCCAGCAGCGCCACAGGGGGGAGCACAGATACGCAGTATTTT
v_call: TRBV7-9; d_call: -; j_call: TRBJ1-2; cdr3_aa: CASSLNYGYTF; cdr3_nt: TGTGCCAGCAGCCTTAACTATGGCTACACCTTC
v_call: TRBV11-2; d_call: -; j_call: TRBJ2-7; cdr3_aa: CASTTVRGRRDEQYF; cdr3_nt: TGTGCCAGCACCACAGTAAGGGGCCGCCGGGACGAGCAGTACTTC
v_call: TRBV9; d_call: TRBD2; j_call: TRBJ2-3; cdr3_aa: CASSFHPPLAGVSDTQYF; cdr3_nt: TGTGCCAGCAGCTTCCATCCCCCACTAGCGGGGGTTTCAGATACGCAGTATTTT
v_call: TRBV7-2; d_call: TRBD1; j_call: TRBJ1-1; cdr3_aa: CASSPRPGTGWREAFF; cdr3_nt: TGTGCCAGCAGCCCTCGTCCCGGGACAGGGTGGAGGGAAGCTTTCTTT
v_call: TRBV7-6; d_call: TRBD1; j_call: TRBJ2-7; cdr3_aa: CASSLDRGFPYEQYF; cdr3_nt: TGTGCCAGCAGCTTGGACAGGGGGTTCCCCTACGAGCAGTACTTC
v_call: TRBV4-2; d_call: -; j_call: TRBJ1-1; cdr3_aa: CASTRAGGMGGTEAFF; cdr3_nt: TGTGCCAGTACCCGGGCTGGCGGGATGGGTGGCACTGAAGCTTTCTTT
v_call: TRBV19; d_call: TRBD1; j_call: TRBJ2-2; cdr3_aa: CASRGQGATGELFF; cdr3_nt: TGTGCCAGTAGGGGACAGGGAGCCACCGGGGAGCTGTTTTTT
v_call: TRBV5-6; d_call: -; j_call: TRBJ2-1; cdr3_aa: CASSLSGYNEQFF; cdr3_nt: TGTGCCAGCAGCTTGAGCGGGTACAATGAGCAGTTCTTC
v_call: TRBV7-3; d_call: TRBD1; j_call: TRBJ2-3; cdr3_aa: CASSWDSVPNTQYF; cdr3_nt: TGTGCCAGCAGCTGGGACAGCGTGCCCAATACGCAGTATTTT
v_call: TRBV27; d_call: -; j_call: TRBJ2-3; cdr3_aa: CASSFYSTDTQYF; cdr3_nt: TGTGCCAGCAGTTTTTATAGCACAGATACGCAGTATTTT